This TCR beta chain was observed in a study of identical twins. The CDR3 is 15 amino acids. V dropped 1 base and J dropped 11 bases, with 19 bases sitting between them. CDR1 and CDR2 from the germline V gene are SGHTA and FQGNSA. The donor group consisted entirely of healthy Caucasians. A single record per CDR3 protein comes from TCRdb applying MiXCR to the 5' RACE reads. The profile shows roughly 490,000 distinct CDR3 sequences, over 11% of them singletons. This sample was also put to use in a study of yellow fever vaccine responses in identical twins.

The clonotype comes from a woman aged 18-29 years in good health. The sequenced sample consisted of CD4+ T cells sorted from blood. The rearrangement uses TRBV7-2 and TRBJ2-3; D possibly corresponds to TRBD2 (6 bases). This CDR3 is CASSLVGEAGLEQYF. CDR3 nucleotide sequence: TGTGCCAGCAGCTTAGTTGGAGAGGCGGGACTTGAGCAGTATTTT.